Shown below are 9 T cell receptor beta chains from a single sample sequenced in a study of regulatory T cells in long-lasting Graves disease (dated by TCRdb to the early 2020s). The library was obtained by multiplex PCR. The sequencer was an Illumina HiSeq 4000. iRepertoire HTBI primers and Arm-PCR amplification of CDR3 regions were used to construct TCR beta libraries. TCRdb itself trimmed the public reads at Q25 with fastp, ran MiXCR and retained productive beta chains. CDR3 protein duplicates are merged, each entry listing the most common genes and DNA. This sample is represented by 520,000 or so distinct CDR3 sequences; around 12% of them were singletons. The leading ten clones occupy 8% to 10% of the sample. The time point label, read with the paper, signifies: newly diagnosed GD, antithyroid drugs for less than 3 months. RNA was extracted from PBMCs in TRIzol for both TCR sequencing and RNA sequencing.

These data were also filed under a second study, of T cells in Graves' hyperthyroidism and ophthalmopathy.

This material consisted of peripheral blood mononuclear cells (PBMCs), taken at new diagnosis, from a patient treated with antithyroid drugs. The receptors were gathered from a woman in her thirties with Graves disease. Donor details come from another sample of the same person, matched by shared clones.

This clonotype was found many times. The V call is TRBV18, the J call TRBJ1-1, with 8 bases matching TRBD1. Germline V lookup: CDR1 KGHSH, CDR2 LQKENI. The CDR3 covers 16 residues. The junction had 12 bases not matched to a gene; V was cut back by 6 bases and J by 3 bases. The CDR3 nucleotides are TGTGCCAGCTCTCCAGGACAGGGTTATGGGGACACTGAAGCTTTCTTT. This codes for CASSPGQGYGDTEAFF. The full variable domain, in which reference TRBV18 and TRBJ1-1 provide the parts outside the CDR3, is NAGVMQNPRHLVRRRGQEARLRCSPMKGHSHVYWYRQLPEEGLKFMVYLQKENIIDESGMPKERFSAEFPKEGPSILRIQQVVRGDSAAYFCASSPGQGYGDTEAFFGQGTRLTVV.

This clonotype was recorded many times. The rearrangement links TRBV13 to TRBJ2-5, with TRBD1 as a possible D gene (7 bases). CDR3 size: 14 residues. Trimming left V 5 bases short and J 7 bases short, with 17 bases between. Germline CDR1 and CDR2: PRHDT and FYEKMQ (reference sequence). The CDR3 region is CASSPSASGGTQYF. As DNA, the CDR3 is TGTGCCAGCAGCCCTAGCGCGTCAGGGGGGACCCAGTACTTC.

This clonotype was found many times. V usage is TRBV19 and J usage is TRBJ1-2; 7 bases are shared with TRBD1. Per germline, CDR1 LNHDA and CDR2 SQIVND (reference sequence). The CDR3 runs 15 residues. J lost 3 bases, V lost 3 bases, and 7 bases had no gene match. CDR3 nucleotides: TGTGCCAGTAGTATGGGACAGTACTTTGACTATGGCTACACCTTC. Its protein product is CASSMGQYFDYGYTF.

The sample holds a few counts of this clonotype. The chain combines TRBV5-1 with TRBJ1-1; no clear D gene. CDR3 length: 15 amino acids. CDR1 and CDR2 (germline): SGHRS, YFSETQ. V was pared by 0 bases and J by 5 bases, with 14 bases between. CDR3 amino acids: CASSLDSLQATEAFF. The CDR3 nucleotides read TGCGCCAGCAGCTTGGATAGCTTGCAGGCGACTGAAGCTTTCTTT.

This clonotype was recorded at least ten times. This rearrangement joins TRBV30 to TRBJ1-1; D is possibly TRBD1 (5 bases). V dropped 0 bases and J dropped 9 bases, with 14 bases sitting between them. The germline V gene has CDR1 GTSNPN and CDR2 SVGIG (reference sequence). The CDR3 is made up of 13 amino acids. This CDR3 is CAWSVYEGTQAFF. CDR3 DNA sequence: TGTGCCTGGAGTGTATATGAGGGGACTCAAGCTTTCTTT.

A few counts support this clonotype. This chain joins TRBV7-3 and TRBJ2-1, with TRBD2 matching 7 bases. J gave up 2 bases and V 2 bases, and 12 bases lay outside the gene matches. CDR1 and CDR2 (germline): SGHTA, FQGTGA. The CDR3 loop spans 18 amino acids. This CDR3 reads CASSLGVSSGIAYNEQFF. The CDR3 nucleotides read TGTGCCAGCAGCTTAGGCGTCTCGAGCGGGATAGCCTACAATGAGCAGTTCTTC.

With respect to this clonotype: Being one base from a much bigger clone, this may be a read error. The V and J genes are TRBV2 and TRBJ2-1; 12 nucleotides align to TRBD1. The CDR3 totals 15 residues. In germline, CDR1 is SNHLY, CDR2 FYNNEI. The ends lost 8 bases at V and 12 bases at J; junction bases unmatched: 14. As DNA, the CDR3 is TGTGCCAGCGGTTTTTTTGGGACAGGGGGCGGTGGGCAGTTCTTC. Translating gives CASGFFGTGGGGQFF.

The chain has TRBV11-2 and TRBJ2-3; 12 bases fit TRBD2. The germline gives CDR1 SGHAT, CDR2 FQNNGV. The CDR3 has 16 amino acids. The V gene end was trimmed by 6 bases and the J gene end by 2 bases; junction bases not matched to a gene: 6. The CDR3 coding sequence is TGTGCCAGCAGTCGTACTAGCGGGAGGTCCACAGATACGCAGTATTTT. Protein sequence: CASSRTSGRSTDTQYF.

This clonotype was found many times. The gene calls are TRBV10-1 and TRBJ2-2, with D perhaps matching TRBD2 (5 bases). The germline V gene has CDR1 WNHNN and CDR2 SYGVQD (reference sequence). V was pared by 10 bases and J by 4 bases, with 22 bases between. There are 16 residues in the CDR3. The CDR3 bases are TGCGCCACCATATCAATGAGTCAACGGGGCACCGGGGAGCTGTTTTTT. Its translation: CATISMSQRGTGELFF.